This TCR beta chain was recovered during a study of T cell responses to AZD1222 COVID-19 vaccine. Overall study results and limits: Rises in breadth and depth of Spike-specific TCRs came after two AZD1222 doses. CD4 TCRs associated with vaccination spanned spike, dominating at 160-218 and 743-854.

The table lists this clone with a count of one. The antigen remains unidentified. The table came from immunoSEQ multiplex PCR; TCRdb's copy has only in-frame clones and leaves some out. The data contain approximately 100,000 clones, around 90% of them singletons. This clonotype was sampled from an adult in good health. Sample: peripheral blood, taken on day 0 of AZD1222 vaccination.

DNA of the CDR3: TGTGCCAGCAGCCGGGGGGACCCCGGGGGGGAGCAGTACTTC. Protein: CASSRGDPGGEQYF. The chain recombines TRBV4-2 with TRBJ2-7, with 7 bases identical to TRBD2. J lost 7 bases, V lost 4 bases, and 10 bases had no gene match. Germline V gene data show CDR1 as LGHNA and CDR2 as YNFKEQ. This CDR3 is 14 amino acids long.